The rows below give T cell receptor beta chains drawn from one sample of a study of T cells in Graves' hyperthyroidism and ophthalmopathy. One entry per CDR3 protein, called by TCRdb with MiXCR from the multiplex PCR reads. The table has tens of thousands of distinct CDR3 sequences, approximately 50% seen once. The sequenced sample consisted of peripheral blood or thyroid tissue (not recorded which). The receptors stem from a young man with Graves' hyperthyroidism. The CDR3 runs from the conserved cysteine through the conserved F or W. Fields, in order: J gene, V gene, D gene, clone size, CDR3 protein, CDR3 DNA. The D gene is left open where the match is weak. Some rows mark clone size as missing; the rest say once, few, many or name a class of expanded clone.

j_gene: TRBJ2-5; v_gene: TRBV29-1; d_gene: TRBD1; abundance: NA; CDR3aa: CSVVRTGSGETQYF; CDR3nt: TGCAGCGTGGTACGGACAGGGTCAGGAGAGACCCAGTACTTC
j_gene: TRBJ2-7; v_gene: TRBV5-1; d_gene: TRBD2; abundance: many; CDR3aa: CASRKREGLAYEQYF; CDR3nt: TGCGCCAGCAGAAAAAGGGAGGGGTTAGCCTACGAGCAGTACTTC
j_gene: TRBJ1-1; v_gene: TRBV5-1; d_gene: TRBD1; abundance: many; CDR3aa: CASSRDREIMNTEAFF; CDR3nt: TGCGCCAGCAGCCGAGACAGGGAGATAATGAACACTGAAGCTTTCTTT
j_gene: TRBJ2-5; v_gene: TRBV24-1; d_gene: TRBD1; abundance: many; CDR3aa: CATSDPDRSRETQYF; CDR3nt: TGTGCCACCAGTGATCCGGACAGGTCGCGAGAGACCCAGTACTTC
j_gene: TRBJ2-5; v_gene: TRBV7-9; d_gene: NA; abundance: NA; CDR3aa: CASSSTKETQYF; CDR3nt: TGTGCCAGCAGTTCGACCAAAGAGACCCAGTACTTC
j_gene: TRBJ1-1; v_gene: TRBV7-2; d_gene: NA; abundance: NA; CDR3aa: CASSVATNTEAFF; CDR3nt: TGTGCCAGCAGCGTAGCTACGAACACTGAAGCTTTCTTT
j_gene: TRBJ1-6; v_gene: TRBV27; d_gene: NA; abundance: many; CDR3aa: CASRRSYNSPLHF; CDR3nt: TGTGCCAGCAGGCGCTCCTATAATTCACCCCTCCACTTT
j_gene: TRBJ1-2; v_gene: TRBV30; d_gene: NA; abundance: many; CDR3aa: CAWSGGFDGYTF; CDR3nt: TGTGCCTGGAGCGGAGGGTTTGATGGCTACACCTTC
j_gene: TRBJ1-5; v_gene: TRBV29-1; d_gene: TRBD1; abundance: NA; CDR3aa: CSVQVGTGTVNQPQHF; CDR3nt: TGCAGCGTCCAGGTGGGGACAGGGACAGTCAATCAGCCCCAGCATTTT
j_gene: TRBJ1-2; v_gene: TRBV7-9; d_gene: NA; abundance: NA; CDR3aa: CASSQEVYGYTF; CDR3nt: TGTGCCAGCAGTCAAGAGGTGTATGGCTACACCTTC
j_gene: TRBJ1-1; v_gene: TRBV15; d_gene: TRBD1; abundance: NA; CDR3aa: CATSRGLVPGQMNTEASF; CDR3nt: TGCGCCACCAGCAGAGGCCTGGTTCCGGGACAGATGAACACTGAAGCTTCCTTT
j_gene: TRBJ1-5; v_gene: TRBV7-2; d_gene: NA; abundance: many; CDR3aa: CASSLQGGQPQHF; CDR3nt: TGTGCCAGCAGCTTACAGGGAGGTCAGCCCCAGCATTTT
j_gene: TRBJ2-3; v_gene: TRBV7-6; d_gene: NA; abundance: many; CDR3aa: CASSPRQSATDTQYF; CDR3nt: TGTGCCAGCAGCCCGCGACAGTCGGCCACAGATACGCAGTATTTT
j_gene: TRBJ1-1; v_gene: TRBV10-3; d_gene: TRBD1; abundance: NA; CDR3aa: CAISEGTGVDTEAFF; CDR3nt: TGTGCCATCAGTGAGGGGACAGGGGTTGACACTGAAGCTTTCTTT
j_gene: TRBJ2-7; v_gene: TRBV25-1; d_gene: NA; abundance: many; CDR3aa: CASSPVGRRTYEQYF; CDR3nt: TGTGCCAGCAGCCCCGTAGGACGGCGTACCTACGAGCAGTACTTC
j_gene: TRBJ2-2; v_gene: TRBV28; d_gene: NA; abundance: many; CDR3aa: CASSTRVGNTGELFF; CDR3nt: TGTGCCAGCAGTACCAGGGTTGGGAACACCGGGGAGCTGTTTTTT
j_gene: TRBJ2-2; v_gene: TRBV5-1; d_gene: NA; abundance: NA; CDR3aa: CASSLTGKRDTGELFF; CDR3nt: TGCGCCAGCAGCTTGACCGGAAAACGGGACACCGGGGAGCTGTTTTTT
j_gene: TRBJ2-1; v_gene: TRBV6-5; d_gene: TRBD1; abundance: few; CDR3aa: CATRQGSSYNEQFF; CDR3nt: TGTGCCACGAGACAGGGGAGCTCCTACAATGAGCAGTTCTTC
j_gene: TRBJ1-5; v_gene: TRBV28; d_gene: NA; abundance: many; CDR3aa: CASSLERHYSNQPQHF; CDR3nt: TGTGCCAGCAGTTTAGAACGACACTATAGCAATCAGCCCCAGCATTTT
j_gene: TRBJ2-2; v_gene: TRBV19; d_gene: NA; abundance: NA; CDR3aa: CASIKGTANTGELFF; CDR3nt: TGTGCCAGCATTAAAGGGACTGCGAACACCGGGGAGCTGTTTTTT
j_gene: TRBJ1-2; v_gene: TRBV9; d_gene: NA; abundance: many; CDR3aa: CASSARGGYYGYTF; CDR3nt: TGTGCCAGCAGCGCCCGTGGGGGGTACTATGGCTACACCTTC
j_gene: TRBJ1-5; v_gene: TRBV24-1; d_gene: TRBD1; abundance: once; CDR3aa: CATSGTGVEQPQHF; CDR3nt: TGTGCCACCAGTGGTACAGGGGTGGAGCAGCCCCAGCATTTT
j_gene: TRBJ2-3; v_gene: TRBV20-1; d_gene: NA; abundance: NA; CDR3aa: CSAMRFGASTDTQYF; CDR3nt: TGCAGTGCTATGCGATTCGGGGCTAGCACAGATACGCAGTATTTT
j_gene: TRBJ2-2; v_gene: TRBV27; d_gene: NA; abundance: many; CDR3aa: CASSWVAANTGELFF; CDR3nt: TGTGCCAGCAGTTGGGTAGCGGCGAACACCGGGGAGCTGTTTTTT
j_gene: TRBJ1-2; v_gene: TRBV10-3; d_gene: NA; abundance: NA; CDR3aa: CAISESGPVGGGGYTF; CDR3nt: TGTGCCATCAGTGAGTCAGGTCCCGTAGGTGGTGGGGGCTACACCTTC
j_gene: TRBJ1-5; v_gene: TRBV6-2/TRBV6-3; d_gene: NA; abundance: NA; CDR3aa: CASSYRVAEETQHF; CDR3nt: TGTGCCAGCAGTTACCGGGTAGCGGAAGAGACCCAGCATTTT
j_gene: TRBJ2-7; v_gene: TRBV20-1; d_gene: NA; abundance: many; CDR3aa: CSATGRLYEQYF; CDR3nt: TGCAGTGCAACGGGACGCCTATACGAGCAGTACTTC
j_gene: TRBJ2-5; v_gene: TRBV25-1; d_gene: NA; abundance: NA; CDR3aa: CASSGVVQETQYF; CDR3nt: TGTGCCAGCAGTGGAGTGGTCCAAGAGACCCAGTACTTC
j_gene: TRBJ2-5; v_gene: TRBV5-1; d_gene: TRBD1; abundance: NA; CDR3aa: CASSFWDRAETQYF; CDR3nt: TGCGCCAGCAGCTTCTGGGACAGGGCAGAGACCCAGTACTTC
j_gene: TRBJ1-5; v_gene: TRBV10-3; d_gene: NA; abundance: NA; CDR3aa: CATLDRLEDQPQHF; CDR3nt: TGTGCCACGCTAGACAGGCTTGAGGACCAGCCCCAGCATTTT
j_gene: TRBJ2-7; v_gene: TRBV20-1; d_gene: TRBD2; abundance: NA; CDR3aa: CSATAGLASSYEQYF; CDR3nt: TGCAGTGCAACAGCGGGACTAGCGAGCTCCTACGAGCAGTACTTC
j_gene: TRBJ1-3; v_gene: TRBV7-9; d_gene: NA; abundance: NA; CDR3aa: CASSFSGDTIYF; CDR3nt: TGTGCCAGCAGCTTTAGTGGAGACACCATATATTTT
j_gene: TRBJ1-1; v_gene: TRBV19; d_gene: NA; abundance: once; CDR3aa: CASSTWTAEEEAFF; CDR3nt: TGTGCCAGTAGTACCTGGACCGCCGAGGAGGAAGCTTTCTTT
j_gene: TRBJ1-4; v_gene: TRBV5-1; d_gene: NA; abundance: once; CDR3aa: CASSVERQSSQLFF; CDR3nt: TGCGCCAGCAGCGTGGAGAGACAGAGCTCCCAACTGTTTTTT
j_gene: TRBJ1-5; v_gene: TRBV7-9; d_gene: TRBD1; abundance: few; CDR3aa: CASSSTGWGNQPQHF; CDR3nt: TGTGCCAGCAGCTCGACAGGGTGGGGCAATCAGCCCCAGCATTTT
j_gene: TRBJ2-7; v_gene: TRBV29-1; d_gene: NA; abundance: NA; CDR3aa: CSVRAQIDSYEQYF; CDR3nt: TGCAGCGTGCGGGCCCAAATAGACAGCTACGAGCAGTACTTC
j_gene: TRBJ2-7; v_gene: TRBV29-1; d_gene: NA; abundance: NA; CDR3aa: CSVEYDRSYEQYF; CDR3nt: TGCAGCGTTGAGTATGACAGGTCCTACGAGCAGTACTTC
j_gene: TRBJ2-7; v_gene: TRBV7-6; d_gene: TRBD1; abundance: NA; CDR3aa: CASSFWLPGQGVHEQYF; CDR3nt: TGTGCCAGCAGCTTTTGGCTACCGGGACAGGGGGTCCACGAGCAGTACTTC
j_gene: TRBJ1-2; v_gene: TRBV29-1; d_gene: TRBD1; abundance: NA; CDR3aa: CSVRDRGYGYTF; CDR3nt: TGCAGCGTGCGGGACAGGGGCTATGGCTACACCTTC
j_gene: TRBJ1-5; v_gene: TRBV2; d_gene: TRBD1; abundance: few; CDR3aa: CASSDSGTGGGQPQHF; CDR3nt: TGTGCCAGCAGTGATTCTGGGACAGGCGGCGGTCAGCCCCAGCATTTT
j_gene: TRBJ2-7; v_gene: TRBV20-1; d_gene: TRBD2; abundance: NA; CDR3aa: CSAGDPAGGAREQYF; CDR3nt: TGCAGTGCTGGAGATCCGGCGGGGGGGGCGCGGGAGCAGTACTTC